One sample yielded the 9 T cell receptor beta chains listed below, sequenced in a study of chemoradiotherapy in HPV16-positive cancers. The protocol was immunoSEQ multiplex PCR, while the TCRdb copy is restricted to in-frame clones and leaves out a portion. The table has about 13,000 clones, about 85% seen once. The starting material was blood, obtained from a patient who underwent chemoradiotherapy. The receptors derive from a human donor with HPV-associated anogenital cancer.

The J gene is TRBJ1-2, the V gene TRBV18; D uncertain. This CDR3 has 15 residues. Germline lookup yields CDR1 KGHSH and CDR2 LQKENI. Trimming took 3 bases from V and 1 from J, leaving 12 bases between them. The CDR3 DNA reads as TGTGCCAGCTCACCTGGCCAGAGACTTAACTATGGCTACACCTTC. It translates to CASSPGQRLNYGYTF.

This clone was recorded only once. One junction end does not reproduce the germline sequence, and a read error may be involved. J is TRBJ1-2 and V is TRBV5-1; 11 bases agree with TRBD1. Germline lookup yields CDR1 SGHRS and CDR2 YFSETQ. The CDR3 is 13 amino acids. Written as DNA, the CDR3 is TGCGCCAGCAGCGAACCGGGACAGGGGGGAGGCTTCTTC. Its protein is CASSEPGQGGGFF.

The chain employs TRBV6-5 and TRBJ2-3, with 8 bases matching TRBD1. CDR3 length equals 16 residues. Per germline, CDR1 MNHEY and CDR2 SVGAGI. The V gene end was trimmed by 0 bases and the J gene end by 4 bases; junction bases not matched to a gene: 6. This CDR3 reads CASSYSAGGFSDTQYF. The CDR3 nucleotides read TGTGCCAGCAGTTACTCTGCAGGGGGCTTCTCAGATACGCAGTATTTT.

The V gene is TRBV5-1, the J gene TRBJ2-3, with TRBD2 matching 11 bases. The length of the CDR3 is 19 residues. Germline-derived CDR1 and CDR2 are SGHRS and YFSETQ. V was pared by 0 bases and J by 5 bases, with 14 bases of the junction left unmatched. CDR3 in DNA: TGCGCCAGCAGCTTGGATTCTATTAGCGGGGGGGCTTGGATAGATACGCAGTATTTT. Translation gives CASSLDSISGGAWIDTQYF.

The CDR3 spells CASSGTGNMNTEAFF. The CDR3 DNA reads as TGTGCCAGCAGCGGGACAGGGAACATGAACACTGAAGCTTTCTTT. The chain links TRBV5-4 to TRBJ1-1, with 9 bases identical to TRBD1. The CDR3 runs 15 residues. CDR1 and CDR2 (germline): SGHNT, YYREEE (reference sequence). Trimming cost V 4 bases and J 0 bases; bases outside gene matches: 4.

The chain joins TRBV7-2 to TRBJ2-5, with D possibly called TRBD1 or TRBD2 (5 bases each). Germline V gives CDR1 SGHTA, CDR2 FQGNSA. V lost 3 bases, J lost 4 bases, and 18 bases lay in between. The CDR3 sequence is 16 residues long. The CDR3 DNA is TGTGCCAGCAGCTTGAGGAGGCAGGGCGGAGGAGAGACCCAGTACTTC. Translating gives CASSLRRQGGGETQYF. The full variable domain, rest sourced from reference TRBV7-2 and TRBJ2-5, is GAGVSQSPSNKVTEKGKDVELRCDPISGHTALYWYRQSLGQGLEFLIYFQGNSAPDKSGLPSDRFSAERTGGSVSTLTIQRTQQEDSAVYLCASSLRRQGGGETQYFGPGTRLLVL.

This clone was detected only a few times. The CDR3 here is CAPLAVAGGWTYQETQYF. Here the CDR3 DNA reads TGTGCCCCCTTGGCCGTAGCGGGGGGCTGGACCTACCAAGAGACCCAGTACTTC. The J gene is TRBJ2-5, the V gene TRBV7-9, with 10 bases lining up with TRBD2. Germline lookup yields CDR1 SEHNR and CDR2 FQNEAQ (reference sequence). This CDR3 spans 18 amino acids. J gave up 0 bases and V 11 bases, and 18 bases lay outside the gene matches.

V gene TRBV29-1 combines with J gene TRBJ2-1; 8 nucleotides line up with TRBD1. CDR3 size: 15 residues. CDR1 and CDR2 (germline): SQVTM, ANQGSEA. V lost 1 base and J lost 3; bases outside the gene matches: 5. The CDR3 DNA follows: TGCAGCGTTGAAGGGACAGGGACGAACTACAATGAGCAGTTCTTC. This gives the protein CSVEGTGTNYNEQFF.

V usage is TRBV6-1 and J usage is TRBJ2-7; the match to TRBD1 covers 12 bases. With V trimmed by 4 bases and J by 5 bases, 6 bases remained unmatched. The CDR3 contains 15 residues. Germline CDR1 reads MNHNS; CDR2 reads SASEGT. The CDR3 DNA is TGTGCCAGCAGTGGAACGGGACAGGGGGCTGACGAGCAGTACGTC. Translation: CASSGTGQGADEQYV.